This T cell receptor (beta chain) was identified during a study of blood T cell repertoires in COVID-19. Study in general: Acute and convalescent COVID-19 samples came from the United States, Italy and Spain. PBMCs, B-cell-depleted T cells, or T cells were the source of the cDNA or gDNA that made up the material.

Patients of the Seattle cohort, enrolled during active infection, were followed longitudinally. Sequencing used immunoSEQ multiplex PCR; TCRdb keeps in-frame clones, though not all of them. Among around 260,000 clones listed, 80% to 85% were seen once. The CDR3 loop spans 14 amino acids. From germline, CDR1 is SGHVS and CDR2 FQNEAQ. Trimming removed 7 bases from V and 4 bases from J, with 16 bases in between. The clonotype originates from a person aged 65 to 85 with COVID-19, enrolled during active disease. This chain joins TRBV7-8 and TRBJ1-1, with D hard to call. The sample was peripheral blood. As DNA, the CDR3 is TGTGCCAGCACCTCGACGGTTGGAGGCACTGAAGCTTTCTTT. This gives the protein CASTSTVGGTEAFF.